These T cell receptor beta chains were read from a single sample in a study of brain T cells in children with intractable seizures. Produced via immunoSEQ multiplex PCR; TCRdb's table is partial and in-frame only. The table has roughly 2,500 clones, 65% to 85% seen once; the top ten hold 9.6%. Source: resected brain tissue, taken at surgery. Source of these receptors: a boy less than two years old with hemimegalencephaly and intractable seizures. CDR3s include the opening cysteine and the closing phenylalanine or tryptophan.

v_gene: TRBV11-3
j_gene: TRBJ2-1
CDR3aa: CASSLEGRGYNEQFF

v_gene: TRBV21-1
j_gene: TRBJ2-3
CDR3aa: CASSKGGQEECSSTDTQYF

v_gene: TRBV6-5
j_gene: TRBJ2-1
CDR3aa: CASSRTPYNEQFF

v_gene: TRBV5-1
j_gene: TRBJ2-1
CDR3aa: CASSLPPSYRQFF

v_gene: TRBV27
j_gene: TRBJ2-1
CDR3aa: CASSLASGSGNEQFF

v_gene: TRBV6-6
j_gene: TRBJ2-7
CDR3aa: CASSYSTGGYEQYF

v_gene: TRBV5-1
j_gene: TRBJ2-7
CDR3aa: CASSRERFYEQYF

v_gene: TRBV2
j_gene: TRBJ1-5
CDR3aa: CASSDDLNQPQHF

v_gene: TRBV19
j_gene: TRBJ2-1
CDR3aa: CASSTVSGEAQFF

v_gene: TRBV6-5
j_gene: TRBJ2-5
CDR3aa: CASTQDRNQETQYF